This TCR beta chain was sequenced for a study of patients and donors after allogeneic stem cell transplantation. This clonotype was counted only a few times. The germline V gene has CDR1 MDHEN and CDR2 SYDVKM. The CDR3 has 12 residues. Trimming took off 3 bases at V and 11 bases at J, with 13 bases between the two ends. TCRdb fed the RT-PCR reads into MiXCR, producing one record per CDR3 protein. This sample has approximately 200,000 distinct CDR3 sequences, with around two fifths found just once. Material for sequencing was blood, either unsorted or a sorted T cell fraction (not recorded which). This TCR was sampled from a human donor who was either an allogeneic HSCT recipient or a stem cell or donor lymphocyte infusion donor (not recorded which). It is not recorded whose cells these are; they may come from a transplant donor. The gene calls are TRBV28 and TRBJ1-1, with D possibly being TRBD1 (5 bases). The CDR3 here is CASSFEGSWAFF. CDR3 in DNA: TGTGCCAGCAGTTTTGAGGGGAGCTGGGCTTTCTTT.